The next 4 T cell receptor beta chains were all read from a single sample in a study of T cells in Graves' hyperthyroidism and ophthalmopathy. From RNA transcripts, TCR beta CDR3 regions were amplified. The HTBI primer set was used in a first-round RT-PCR of the TCR CDR3. TCRdb reprocessed the multiplex PCR reads with MiXCR, giving one entry per CDR3 protein. This repertoire shows hundreds of thousands of distinct CDR3 sequences, roughly 40% found once; its top ten account for approximately 10%. What was sequenced was blood. Source of these receptors: a man younger than 35 with Graves' hyperthyroidism.

The genes are TRBV29-1 and TRBJ2-3, with 9 bases lining up with TRBD1. The CDR3 spans 14 residues. The V gene's germline CDR1 is SQVTM and CDR2 ANQGSEA. Trimming at V came to 4 bases and at J to 0 bases, leaving 2 bases not matched to a gene. The CDR3: CSVAGTGSTDTQYF. In nucleotides, the CDR3 is TGCAGCGTTGCAGGGACAGGGAGCACAGATACGCAGTATTTT.

Worth noting for this clonotype: The final CDR3 position lacks the conserved phenylalanine or tryptophan, pointing to a likely read error. CDR3 sequence reads: CSAGDDSGANVLTL. The CDR3, as DNA: TGCAGTGCTGGCGACGACTCTGGGGCCAACGTCCTGACTTTG. The J gene is TRBJ2-6, the V gene TRBV20-1; D gene ambiguous. The germline V gene encodes CDR1 DFQATT and CDR2 SNEGSKA (reference sequence). This CDR3 is 14 amino acids long. V shed 5 bases and J shed 0 bases, with 8 bases lying between them.

This clonotype was counted a few times. V gene TRBV6-6 combines with J gene TRBJ2-5, with TRBD2 matching over 7 bases. The V and J ends lost 0 bases and 5 bases, in that order; junction bases with no gene match: 6. CDR1 is MNHNY, CDR2 SVGAGI, per germline (reference sequence). The CDR3 runs 15 residues. As DNA, the CDR3 is TGTGCCAGCAGTTACTCGAGGACTAGATCTGAGACCCAGTACTTC. It is translated as CASSYSRTRSETQYF.

This clonotype was observed many times. V is TRBV7-9 and J is TRBJ1-1, with D hard to call. Deletions cut 9 bases from V and 1 base from J, with 15 bases between. Germline CDR1 is SEHNR and CDR2 is FQNEAQ (reference sequence). The CDR3 has 14 residues. As DNA, the CDR3 is TGTGCCAGTACCCCGCCCGCCAGGAACACTGAAGCTTTCTTT. Protein sequence: CASTPPARNTEAFF.